The clone carrying this T cell receptor beta chain was detected a few times. Attachment of unique molecular identifiers to individual cDNA molecules was performed. Via MiXCR, TCRdb re-called the 5' RACE reads, giving one row per CDR3 protein. The sample includes 50,000 to 70,000 distinct CDR3 sequences, roughly an eighth of them seen just once. The sample belongs to a study of early T cells in non-severe SARS-CoV-2 infection. Study at large: Sequencing used unsorted whole-blood bulk RNA, so chains lack pairing.

V lost 9 bases and J lost 5, with 14 bases in between. The CDR3 runs to 12 residues. Sequenced sample: whole blood. J is TRBJ2-7 and V is TRBV12-3 or TRBV12-4; D is undetermined. The TCR originated in an adult who was a healthcare worker with PCR-confirmed SARS-CoV-2 infection or an uninfected control (not recorded which). CDR3 DNA: TGTGCCAGTTCGATAGTCATCCACGAGCAGTACTTC. Translated: CASSIVIHEQYF.